The 24 T cell receptor beta chains below all came from one sample that was sequenced in a study of blood T cell repertoires in COVID-19. Assay used: immunoSEQ multiplex PCR; TCRdb lists only in-frame clones, some missing. The sample has under 250,000 clones, around 84% seen once. Sequencing was done on a sample of peripheral blood. The receptor set was obtained from a man aged 45-65 years with COVID-19, enrolled during active disease.

The chain has TRBV27 and TRBJ2-2, with D hard to call. V was cut by 5 bases and J by 4 bases, with 14 bases left in between. The CDR3 spans 15 residues. Germline V gene data show CDR1 as MNHEY and CDR2 as SMNVEV (reference sequence). The CDR3 sequence is CASSPLPDTTGELFF. The CDR3 coding sequence is TGTGCCAGCAGTCCTCTCCCCGACACCACCGGGGAGCTGTTTTTT.

A few counts support this clone. The chain employs TRBV9 and TRBJ2-7; 13 bases fit TRBD2. CDR3 length: 16 amino acids. Germline V gene sequence: CDR1 SGDLS, CDR2 YYNGEE. V was pared by 4 bases and J by 4 bases, with 8 bases of the junction left unmatched. CDR3 amino acids: CASSKGLAGDFYEQYF. The DNA of the CDR3 is TGTGCCAGCAGCAAAGGACTAGCGGGGGATTTTTACGAGCAGTACTTC.

This clone was counted once. The genes are TRBV13 and TRBJ2-1; maybe TRBD2 (6 bases). The germline CDR1 and CDR2 sequences are PRHDT and FYEKMQ (reference sequence). V dropped 4 bases and J dropped 0 bases, with 22 bases sitting between them. This CDR3 comprises 19 residues. CDR3 coding DNA: TGTGCCAGCAGCTACCCGGGGGTTCATGACACCTACTCCTACAATGAGCAGTTCTTC. Encoded protein: CASSYPGVHDTYSYNEQFF.

V and J are TRBV6-6 and TRBJ1-3; D is possibly TRBD1 (6 bases). CDR3 length: 18 residues. Trimming pared 5 bases from V and 0 bases from J, leaving 20 bases between. From germline, CDR1 is MNHNY and CDR2 SVGAGI (reference sequence). The CDR3 loop is CASSPGWAGVSSGNTIYF. The DNA for the CDR3 is TGTGCCAGCAGTCCCGGTTGGGCAGGGGTGAGCTCTGGAAACACCATATATTTT.

V and J are TRBV7-9 and TRBJ2-3, with D maybe TRBD2 (5 bases). V was pared by 8 bases and J by 0 bases, with 12 bases between. The CDR3 extends over 14 amino acids. Germline CDR1 reads SEHNR; CDR2 reads FQNEAQ (reference sequence). The CDR3, as DNA: TGTGCCAGCCAGCGACTAACTAGCACAGATACGCAGTATTTT. Translation: CASQRLTSTDTQYF.

The chain employs TRBV2 and TRBJ2-7; the match to TRBD2 covers 11 bases. This CDR3 region has 14 residues. Germline CDR1 is SNHLY and CDR2 is FYNNEI. V dropped 3 bases and J dropped 3; count of bases not matched to a gene: 1. This chain's CDR3 is CASSDLAGGYEQYF. CDR3 DNA sequence: TGTGCCAGCAGTGACCTAGCGGGAGGCTACGAGCAGTACTTC. The full variable domain, its missing parts supplied by reference TRBV2 and TRBJ2-7, is EPEVTQTPSHQVTQMGQEVILRCVPISNHLYFYWYRQILGQKVEFLVSFYNNEISEKSEIFDDQFSVERPDGSNFTLKIRSTKLEDSAMYFCASSDLAGGYEQYFGPGTRLTVT.

V is TRBV9 and J is TRBJ1-6; D unresolved. The CDR3 has 15 amino acids. Germline assignment: CDR1 SGDLS and CDR2 YYNGEE. Trimming cost V 4 bases and J 7 bases, with 15 bases left between them. The CDR3 DNA is TGTGCCAGCAGCTCCAGCGGCCTACAGAATTCACCCCTCCACTTT. Translation: CASSSSGLQNSPLHF.

V is TRBV19 and J is TRBJ2-7; TRBD1 agrees at 9 bases. The length of the CDR3 is 14 residues. Trimming removed 5 bases from V and 4 bases from J; junction bases left unmatched: 6. Germline V gives CDR1 LNHDA, CDR2 SQIVND (reference sequence). The DNA for the CDR3 is TGTGCCAGTAGTCCCCACAGGGGGCTTTACGAGCAGTACTTC. Translation: CASSPHRGLYEQYF.

This chain connects TRBV30 to TRBJ1-5; no firm D call. The CDR3 loop spans 12 amino acids. CDR1 and CDR2 from the germline V gene are GTSNPN and SVGIG (reference sequence). V lost 3 bases and J 0 bases, leaving 3 bases between the germline ends. For the CDR3, the DNA is TGTGCCTGGAGCTATAGCAATCAGCCCCAGCATTTT. This encodes CAWSYSNQPQHF.

V and J are TRBV6-4 and TRBJ1-2; D possibly corresponds to TRBD1 (6 bases). The CDR3 is made up of 13 amino acids. The V gene's germline CDR1 is MRHNA and CDR2 SNTAGT. Trimming left V 6 bases short and J 8 bases short, with 16 bases between. This CDR3 is CASSSPGHHGYTF. The DNA of the CDR3 is TGTGCCAGCAGCTCTCCGGGACACCACGGCTACACCTTC.

The chain links TRBV5-4 to TRBJ2-7; TRBD2 aligns across 7 bases. Germline CDR1 reads SGHNT; CDR2 reads YYREEE (reference sequence). The length of the CDR3 is 19 residues. The V and J ends lost 4 bases and 0 bases, in that order; junction bases with no gene match: 19. CDR3: CASSLFGEARAGVSYEQYF. CDR3 coding DNA: TGTGCCAGCAGCCTATTCGGGGAAGCAAGGGCGGGGGTCTCCTACGAGCAGTACTTC.

J is TRBJ2-5 and V is TRBV2; D is unclear. V was cut by 2 bases and J by 0 bases, with 7 bases left in between. CDR1 and CDR2 (germline): SNHLY, FYNNEI. This CDR3 comprises 14 residues. The CDR3 nucleotides are TGTGCCAGCAGTGAATCCAGGAACCAAGAGACCCAGTACTTC. It specifies CASSESRNQETQYF.

The rearrangement joins TRBV6-5 to TRBJ2-7; D is perhaps TRBD1 (6 bases). The V gene lost 6 bases and the J gene lost 2 bases, with 17 bases spanning the gap. Germline values: CDR1 MNHEY, CDR2 SVGAGI. This CDR3 spans 15 amino acids. This CDR3 is CASRVDRRSTYEQYF. The CDR3 DNA follows: TGTGCCAGCAGGGTCGACAGGCGTTCTACCTACGAGCAGTACTTC.

This rearrangement joins TRBV2 to TRBJ2-7; 9 bases align to TRBD1. Germline assignment: CDR1 SNHLY and CDR2 FYNNEI. With V trimmed by 8 bases and J by 7 bases, 12 bases remained unmatched. This CDR3 has 14 residues. The CDR3 loop is CASQLPGQGLEQYF. The CDR3, as DNA: TGTGCCAGCCAGCTTCCGGGACAGGGTTTAGAGCAGTACTTC. The full variable domain, rest sourced from reference TRBV2 and TRBJ2-7, is EPEVTQTPSHQVTQMGQEVILRCVPISNHLYFYWYRQILGQKVEFLVSFYNNEISEKSEIFDDQFSVERPDGSNFTLKIRSTKLEDSAMYFCASQLPGQGLEQYFGPGTRLTVT.

The CDR3 loop reads CASSYTGQGGNEQFF. The CDR3 DNA sequence: TGTGCCAGCAGTTACACAGGACAGGGGGGCAATGAGCAGTTCTTC. The V and J genes are TRBV6-6 and TRBJ2-1; TRBD1 matches at 10 bases. Germline V gene data show CDR1 as MNHNY and CDR2 as SVGAGI (reference sequence). J gave up 6 bases and V 2 bases, and 4 bases lay outside the gene matches. The CDR3 covers 15 residues.

This clone was seen only a few times. J is TRBJ1-1 and V is TRBV4-3, with D maybe TRBD1 (6 bases). The length of the CDR3 is 17 residues. The V end was cut by 4 bases, the J end by 1 base, with 19 bases between. Germline V gene lookup returns CDR1 LGHNA and CDR2 YSLEER. CDR3 nucleotide sequence: TGCGCCAGCAGCCTAAGGGGGGGTCGAGTGGCGAACACTGAAGCTTTCTTT. Its translation: CASSLRGGRVANTEAFF.

The chain has TRBV10-3 and TRBJ1-1; 7 positions match TRBD1. Germline V lookup: CDR1 ENHRY, CDR2 SYGVKD. V dropped 9 bases and J dropped 2; count of bases not matched to a gene: 9. This CDR3 has 14 amino acids. For the CDR3, the DNA is TGTGCCATTGCAAAGGGGGCTACCAACACTGAAGCTTTCTTT. Residues: CAIAKGATNTEAFF.

This clone appeared a single time. The rearrangement joins TRBV5-1 to TRBJ2-5; the D gene is possibly TRBD2 (6 bases). The germline V gene has CDR1 SGHRS and CDR2 YFSETQ. The V gene lost 2 bases and the J gene lost 2 bases, with 13 bases spanning the gap. The length of the CDR3 is 15 residues. CDR3 sequence: CASSFQGGSQETQYF. CDR3 bases: TGCGCCAGCAGCTTTCAAGGAGGGAGTCAAGAGACCCAGTACTTC. Using reference TRBV5-1 and TRBJ2-5 for the parts outside the CDR3, the full variable domain is KAGVTQTPRYLIKTRGQQVTLSCSPISGHRSVSWYQQTPGQGLQFLFEYFSETQRNKGNFPGRFSGRQFSNSRSEMNVSTLELGDSALYLCASSFQGGSQETQYFGPGTRLLVL.

The rearrangement uses TRBV6-5 and TRBJ1-1, with TRBD1 matching over 7 bases. The length of the CDR3 is 13 residues. Germline V gives CDR1 MNHEY, CDR2 SVGAGI. The trim removed 6 bases at V and 8 bases at J, leaving 9 bases unmatched. CDR3 in amino acids: CASRPTGAREAFF. The CDR3 DNA follows: TGTGCCAGCAGACCTACAGGGGCGCGGGAAGCTTTCTTT.

The chain combines TRBV7-6 with TRBJ2-3; no clear D. CDR1 is SGHVS, CDR2 FNYEAQ, per germline. CDR3 length: 14 amino acids. V lost 0 bases and J 2 bases, leaving 6 bases between the germline ends. This CDR3 is CASSLAPSTDTQYF. CDR3 sequence (DNA): TGTGCCAGCAGCTTAGCCCCGTCCACAGATACGCAGTATTTT.

The chain has TRBV11-3 and TRBJ2-1; D is unclear. V dropped 1 base and J dropped 3 bases, with 16 bases sitting between them. CDR1 is SGHNT and CDR2 is YENEEA in the germline V gene. The CDR3 loop spans 17 amino acids. The CDR3 coding sequence is TGTGCCAGCAGCTTAGCTATGGCAGGTCCCGACTACAATGAGCAGTTCTTC. Translating it yields CASSLAMAGPDYNEQFF. Filled out from reference TRBV11-3 and TRBJ2-1, the complete variable domain reads EAGVVQSPRYKIIEKKQPVAFWCNPISGHNTLYWYLQNLGQGPELLIRYENEEAVDDSQLPKDRFSAERLKGVDSTLKIQPAELGDSAVYLCASSLAMAGPDYNEQFFGPGTRLTVL.

The V call is TRBV12-3 or TRBV12-4, the J call TRBJ1-5; D remains unclear. The CDR3 spans 12 residues. The V end was cut by 3 bases, the J end by 5 bases, with 5 bases between. The DNA of the CDR3 is TGTGCCAGCAGTTTGGGCGATCAGCCCCAGCATTTT. It specifies CASSLGDQPQHF.

The chain employs TRBV12-3 or TRBV12-4 and TRBJ1-1, with TRBD1 matching 10 bases. V lost 5 bases, J lost 6 bases, and 3 bases stayed unmatched. The CDR3 contains 13 residues. The CDR3 DNA reads as TGTGCCAGCAGTCACGGACAGGGGGCTGAAGCTTTCTTT. Translated, it gives CASSHGQGAEAFF.

The V call is TRBV10-3, the J call TRBJ1-5; TRBD1 is a possible D gene (5 bases). Trimming stripped 4 bases from V and 0 bases from J, with 7 bases between. The germline V gene encodes CDR1 ENHRY and CDR2 SYGVKD. The CDR3 length is 14 residues. CDR3 sequence reads: CAISARDSNQPQHF. CDR3 DNA sequence: TGTGCCATCAGTGCCAGGGATAGCAATCAGCCCCAGCATTTT.